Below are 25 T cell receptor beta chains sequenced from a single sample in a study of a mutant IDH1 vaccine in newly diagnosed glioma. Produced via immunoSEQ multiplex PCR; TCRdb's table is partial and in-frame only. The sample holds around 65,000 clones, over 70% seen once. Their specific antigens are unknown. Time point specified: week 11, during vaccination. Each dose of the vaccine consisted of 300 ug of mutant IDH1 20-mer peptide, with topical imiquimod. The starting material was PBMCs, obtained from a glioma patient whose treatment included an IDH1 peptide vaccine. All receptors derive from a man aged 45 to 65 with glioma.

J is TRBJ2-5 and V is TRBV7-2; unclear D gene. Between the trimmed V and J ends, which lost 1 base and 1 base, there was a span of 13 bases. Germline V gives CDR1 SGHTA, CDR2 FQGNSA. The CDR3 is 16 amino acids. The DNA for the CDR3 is TGTGCCAGCAGCTTAGAGTTTCTACAGATCCAAGAGACCCAGTACTTC. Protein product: CASSLEFLQIQETQYF.

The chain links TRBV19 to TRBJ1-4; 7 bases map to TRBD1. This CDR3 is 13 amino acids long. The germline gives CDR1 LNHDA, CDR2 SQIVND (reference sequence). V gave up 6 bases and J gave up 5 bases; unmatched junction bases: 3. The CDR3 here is CASRQGRNEKLFF. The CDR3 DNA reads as TGTGCCAGTAGACAGGGGAGAAATGAAAAACTGTTTTTT.

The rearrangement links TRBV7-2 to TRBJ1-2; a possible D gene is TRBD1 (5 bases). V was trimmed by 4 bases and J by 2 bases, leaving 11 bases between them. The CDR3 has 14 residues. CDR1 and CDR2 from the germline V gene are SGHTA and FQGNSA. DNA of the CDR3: TGTGCCAGCAGCTGGGGGTCGGGAAACTATGGCTACACCTTC. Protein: CASSWGSGNYGYTF.

CDR3 residues: CASSPGPNQPQHF. As DNA, the CDR3 is TGCGCCAGCAGTCCGGGACCCAATCAGCCCCAGCATTTT. The chain couples TRBV5-1 to TRBJ1-5; D might be TRBD1 (5 bases). CDR3 length: 13 amino acids. Germline V gene sequence: CDR1 SGHRS, CDR2 YFSETQ. Trimming took 5 bases from V and 3 from J, leaving 9 bases between them.

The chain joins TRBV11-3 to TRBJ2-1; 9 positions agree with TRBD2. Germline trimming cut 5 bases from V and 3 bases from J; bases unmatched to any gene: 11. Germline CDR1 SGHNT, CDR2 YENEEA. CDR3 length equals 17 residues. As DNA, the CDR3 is TGTGCCAGCAGCCGGGGGAGCGGGGGGCAGTACTACAATGAGCAGTTCTTC. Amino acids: CASSRGSGGQYYNEQFF.

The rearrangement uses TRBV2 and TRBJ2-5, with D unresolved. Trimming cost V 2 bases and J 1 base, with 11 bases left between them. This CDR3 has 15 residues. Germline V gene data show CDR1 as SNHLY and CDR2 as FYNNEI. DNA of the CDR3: TGTGCCAGCAGTGAAATGGTGGGCGCCCAAGAGACCCAGTACTTC. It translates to CASSEMVGAQETQYF.

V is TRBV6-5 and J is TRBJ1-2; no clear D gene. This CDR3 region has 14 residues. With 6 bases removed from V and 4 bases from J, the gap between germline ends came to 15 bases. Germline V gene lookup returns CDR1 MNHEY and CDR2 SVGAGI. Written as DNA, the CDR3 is TGTGCCAGCAGCTCCAGCGGCCTCGGCTATGGCTACACCTTC. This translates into CASSSSGLGYGYTF.

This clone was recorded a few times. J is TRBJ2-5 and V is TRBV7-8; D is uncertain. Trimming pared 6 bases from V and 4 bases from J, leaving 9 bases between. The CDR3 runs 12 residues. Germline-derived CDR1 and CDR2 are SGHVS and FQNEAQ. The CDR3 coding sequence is TGTGCCAGCAGGTCCCTGGGAGAGACCCAGTACTTC. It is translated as CASRSLGETQYF.

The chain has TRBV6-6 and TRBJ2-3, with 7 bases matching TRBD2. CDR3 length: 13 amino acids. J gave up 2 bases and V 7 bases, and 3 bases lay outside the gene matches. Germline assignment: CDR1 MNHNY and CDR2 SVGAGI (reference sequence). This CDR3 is CASTRGDTDTQYF. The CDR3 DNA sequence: TGTGCCAGCACCCGGGGGGACACAGATACGCAGTATTTT.

This chain's CDR3 is CASSIQGNGYTF. The CDR3 DNA reads as TGTGCCAGCAGCATACAGGGGAATGGCTACACCTTC. The V gene is TRBV7-2, the J gene TRBJ1-2; 7 nucleotides align to TRBD1. The V segment lost 5 bases and the J segment 6 bases; nucleotides outside the gene matches: 3. CDR1 and CDR2 from the germline V gene are SGHTA and FQGNSA. The CDR3 runs to 12 residues. The full variable domain, rest sourced from reference TRBV7-2 and TRBJ1-2, is GAGVSQSPSNKVTEKGKDVELRCDPISGHTALYWYRQSLGQGLEFLIYFQGNSAPDKSGLPSDRFSAERTGGSVSTLTIQRTQQEDSAVYLCASSIQGNGYTFGSGTRLTVV.

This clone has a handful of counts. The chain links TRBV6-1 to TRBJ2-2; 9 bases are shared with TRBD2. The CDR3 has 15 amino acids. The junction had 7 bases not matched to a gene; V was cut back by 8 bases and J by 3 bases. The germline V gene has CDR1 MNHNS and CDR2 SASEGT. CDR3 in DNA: TGTGCCAGCTTAATATTAGCGGGGGACACCGGGGAGCTGTTTTTT. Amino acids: CASLILAGDTGELFF.

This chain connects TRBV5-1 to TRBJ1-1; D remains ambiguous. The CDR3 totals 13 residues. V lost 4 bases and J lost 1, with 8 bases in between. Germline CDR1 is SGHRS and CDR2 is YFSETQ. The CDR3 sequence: CASSPQPNTEAFF. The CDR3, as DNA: TGCGCCAGCAGCCCGCAGCCGAACACTGAAGCTTTCTTT. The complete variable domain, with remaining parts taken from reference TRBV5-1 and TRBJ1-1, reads KAGVTQTPRYLIKTRGQQVTLSCSPISGHRSVSWYQQTPGQGLQFLFEYFSETQRNKGNFPGRFSGRQFSNSRSEMNVSTLELGDSALYLCASSPQPNTEAFFGQGTRLTVV.

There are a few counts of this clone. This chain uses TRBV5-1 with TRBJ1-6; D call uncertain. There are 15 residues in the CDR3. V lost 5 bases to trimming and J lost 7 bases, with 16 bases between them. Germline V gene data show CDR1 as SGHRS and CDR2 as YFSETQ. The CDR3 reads CASRLSPSQNSPLHF. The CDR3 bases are TGCGCCAGCAGACTTTCTCCCTCCCAGAATTCACCCCTCCACTTT.

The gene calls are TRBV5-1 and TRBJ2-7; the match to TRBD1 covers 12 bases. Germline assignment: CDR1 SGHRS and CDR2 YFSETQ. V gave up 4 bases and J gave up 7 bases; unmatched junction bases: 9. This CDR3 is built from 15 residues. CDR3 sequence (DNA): TGCGCCAGCAGCACGGGACAGGGGGCTGTCGAGGAGCAGTACTTC. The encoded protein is CASSTGQGAVEEQYF.

The CDR3 coding sequence is TGTGCCAGCACCCGAGTCAGGGGGGGAGGCTATGGCTACACCTTC. This encodes CASTRVRGGGYGYTF. The chain couples TRBV7-2 to TRBJ1-2; 7 bases are a match to TRBD1. Germline trimming cut 7 bases from V and 4 bases from J; bases unmatched to any gene: 12. The germline V gene has CDR1 SGHTA and CDR2 FQGNSA. The CDR3 contains 15 residues.

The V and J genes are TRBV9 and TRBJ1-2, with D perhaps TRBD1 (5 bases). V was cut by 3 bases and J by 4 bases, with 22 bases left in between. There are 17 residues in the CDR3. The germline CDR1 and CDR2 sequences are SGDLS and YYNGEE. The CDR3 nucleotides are TGTGCCAGCAGCGCTTCGCATATGGGGTTTGGGGGCTATGGCTACACCTTC. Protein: CASSASHMGFGGYGYTF.

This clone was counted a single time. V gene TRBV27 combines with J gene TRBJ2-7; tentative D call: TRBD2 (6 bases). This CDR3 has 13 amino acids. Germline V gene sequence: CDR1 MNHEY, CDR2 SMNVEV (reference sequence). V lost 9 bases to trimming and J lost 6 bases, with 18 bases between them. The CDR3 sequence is CASHAGTPGEQYF. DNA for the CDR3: TGTGCCAGTCATGCTGGGACTCCTGGCGAGCAGTACTTC.

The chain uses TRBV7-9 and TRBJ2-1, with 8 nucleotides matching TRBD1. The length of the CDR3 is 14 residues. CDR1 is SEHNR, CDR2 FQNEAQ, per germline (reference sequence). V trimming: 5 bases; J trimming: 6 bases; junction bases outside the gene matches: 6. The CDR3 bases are TGTGCCAGCAGCAGATCAGGACAGGGCAATGAGCAGTTCTTC. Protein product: CASSRSGQGNEQFF.

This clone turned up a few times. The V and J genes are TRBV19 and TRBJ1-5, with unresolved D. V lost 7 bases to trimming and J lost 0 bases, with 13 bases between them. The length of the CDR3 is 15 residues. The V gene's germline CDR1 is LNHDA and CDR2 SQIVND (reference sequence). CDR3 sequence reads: CASTRGIGSNQPQHF. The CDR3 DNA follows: TGTGCCAGTACCCGCGGGATCGGTAGCAATCAGCCCCAGCATTTT.

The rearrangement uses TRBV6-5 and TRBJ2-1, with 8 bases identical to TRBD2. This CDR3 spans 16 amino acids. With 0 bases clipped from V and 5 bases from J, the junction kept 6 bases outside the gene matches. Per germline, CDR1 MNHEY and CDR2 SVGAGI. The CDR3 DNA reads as TGTGCCAGCAGTTACTCTAGCGGGGTAGGCCACAATGAGCAGTTCTTC. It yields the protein CASSYSSGVGHNEQFF.

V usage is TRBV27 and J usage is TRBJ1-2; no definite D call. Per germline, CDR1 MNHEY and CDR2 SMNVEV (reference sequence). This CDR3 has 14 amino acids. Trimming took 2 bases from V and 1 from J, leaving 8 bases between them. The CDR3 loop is CASSLRAGNYGYTF. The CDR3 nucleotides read TGTGCCAGCAGTTTACGGGCGGGTAACTATGGCTACACCTTC.

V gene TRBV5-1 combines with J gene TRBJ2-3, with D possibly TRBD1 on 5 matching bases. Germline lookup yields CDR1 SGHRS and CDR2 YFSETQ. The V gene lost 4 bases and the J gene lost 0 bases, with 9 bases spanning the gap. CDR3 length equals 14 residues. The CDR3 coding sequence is TGCGCCAGCAGCGCGACAGCTAGCACAGATACGCAGTATTTT. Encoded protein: CASSATASTDTQYF.

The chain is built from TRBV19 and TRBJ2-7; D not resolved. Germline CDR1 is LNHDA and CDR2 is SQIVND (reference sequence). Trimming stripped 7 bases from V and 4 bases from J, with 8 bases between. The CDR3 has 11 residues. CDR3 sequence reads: CASKSGYEQYF. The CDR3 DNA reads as TGTGCCAGTAAGAGTGGGTACGAGCAGTACTTC.

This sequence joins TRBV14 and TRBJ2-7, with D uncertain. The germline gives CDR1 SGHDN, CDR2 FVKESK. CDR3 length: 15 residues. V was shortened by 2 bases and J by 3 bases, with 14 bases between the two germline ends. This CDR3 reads CASSQQDADHYEQYF. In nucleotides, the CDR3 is TGTGCCAGCAGCCAACAGGACGCAGACCACTACGAGCAGTACTTC.

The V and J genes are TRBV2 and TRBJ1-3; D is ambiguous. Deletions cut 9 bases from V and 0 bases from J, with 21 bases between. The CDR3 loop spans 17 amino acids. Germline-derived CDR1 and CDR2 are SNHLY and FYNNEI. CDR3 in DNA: TGTGCCAGTATACGGGTCCTTCAAGCGAACTCTGGAAACACCATATATTTT. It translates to CASIRVLQANSGNTIYF.